This entry is about one T cell receptor beta chain. Its antigen specificity is not known. Per-nucleotide qualities are absent, and no much larger clonotype sits a single base away. This entry is derived from a study of long-term antiretroviral therapy in people with HIV (dated by TCRdb to the early 2020s). Turning to the overall study: The earliest samples were collected approximately a decade before the 2015 WHO recommendation for immediate ART, a period when ART was typically delayed until CD4 counts fell. Among the 30 or so participants with HIV, around ten were female. Test extractions of a monoclonal T-cell line alongside about 35 polyclonal samples showed no cross-contamination during QIAcube processing. A total of under 250 cryopreserved PBMC samples came from 25 to 30 adults with confirmed HIV infection and were collected serially over a mean of roughly six years (range 1-12). This retrospective serial study examined whether starting ART and sustained HIV suppression were associated with changes in the composition and diversity of the TRB repertoire in peripheral blood.

The immunoSEQ hsTCRB v3.0 assay was used at survey level resolution for TRB variable region sequencing. The target sequencing depth for TRB was about 40,000-55,000 T-cell genomes per sample. An Illumina MiSeq with a v3 150-cycle kit was used to sequence the pooled TRB libraries. The study's own analysis went as follows. Repertoire analysis ran in R within a reproducible Nextflow workflow covering QC, data transformation and analysis. LymphoSeq2, an R package for exploring AIRR-Seq data, was used to implement the custom analyses. A handful of samples that produced fewer than 5000 total TRB sequences were removed, so approximately 190 HIV repertoires were analyzed. Among the 180 to 200 retained HIV repertoires, about 60 were collected before ART initiation and fewer than 150 were collected after ART initiation. Repertoires were downsampled to 5000 TRB nucleotide sequences, and summary statistics were averaged over 100 downsampling iterations. The analysis kept only TRB sequences whose CDR3 regions were at least seven amino acids long. A Shannon entropy-derived clonality score and the Gini coefficient were used to measure diversity. In repertoire networks, the top 5000 CDR3 amino acid sequences were linked whenever an edit distance of one separated two sequences. For TRB CDR3 amino acid sequences, GLIPH2 was used to predict antigen specificity groups and MHC restriction. To flag known associations with CMV, EBV, HIV or tissue antigens, CDR3 amino acid sequences were compared against VDJdb and McPAS-TCR. Pre-ART, post-ART and control groups were compared with Wilcoxon signed-rank tests and Holm-Bonferroni correction. Held by TCRdb, this immuneACCESS table contains in-frame sequences only and omits some clones. Under half of the omission traces to an unresolved V gene where checked; the cause of the rest is unknown. V and J calls and clone size are copied from that table; D and trimming were computed from the DNA. For this sample there are fewer than 35,000 clones; 83% appear just once. 7.9% of the sample lies in the top ten.

Inclusion was restricted to participants for whom at least one PBMC sample before ART initiation and at least two post-ART samples were available. Every participant with HIV received treatment in the United States of America. Before DNA extraction, cryopreserved samples of about 1-11 million PBMC were thawed and then washed. At the time of the earliest PBMC sample, participants with HIV were aged between about 23 and 55 years. PBMC samples from each participant spanned 1-4 timepoints before ART initiation and 2-8 timepoints after ART initiation, with a median of 7 samples. Serial HIV viral load, CD4+ T-cell count, ART history and demographic data were obtained for every participant. Using a Qiagen kit on a QIAcube, genomic DNA was extracted from unsorted PBMC, with samples processed in batches of 12. General study outcomes and caveats: The samples span the years 2004 to 2017, and the ART regimens used may be less effective than current regimens. Narrower CDR3 length ranges were observed in HIV repertoires than in controls, and an antigen-experienced repertoire with only a slight naive shift after ART was suggested by the network structure. Owing to limited PBMC availability, only the TCR beta chain was sequenced, without alpha chain pairing. Because cell numbers in pre-ART samples were limited, unsorted PBMC were profiled instead of sorted CD4+ and CD8+ T cells. No data were available on ART adherence, viral resistance or therapy changes, limiting inferences about post-ART repertoire changes. The repertoire was dominated across all time points by expanded TRB clones identified before ART initiation, although this dominance was seen to fluctuate and to decrease in many PLHIV after ART. A significant increase in TRB diversity was found to be associated with ART initiation, although TRB diversity was observed to remain significantly below that of transplant donor controls even after long-term ART.

The germline V gene (reference sequence) gives CDR1 as LNHNV and CDR2 as YYDKDF. The germline V end is reduced by 0 bases and the J end by 5 bases; junction bases left unmatched: 6. The CDR3, from cysteine to phenylalanine, totals 15 residues. Only the CDR3 part of the read is kept: 45 bases, read in frame from the first base. The TCR comes from a man aged 18 to 30 with HIV. The sample in question was unsorted PBMCs, obtained 0.4 years before starting antiretroviral therapy. The chain joins TRBV15 to TRBJ2-7, with TRBD1 matching 8 junction bases. Here the CDR3 is given as CATSREETGVDEQYF. Read as DNA, the sequence is TGTGCCACCAGCAGAGAGGAGACAGGGGTCGACGAGCAGTACTTC.